Here is one T cell receptor (beta chain) with its context. No antigen is known for it. This entry is derived from a study of OX40 agonist ivuxolimab in advanced cancers. General study findings and limits: Patients with a partial response at 0.1-3.0 mg/kg had among the lowest clonal expansion.

Germline CDR1 is SGHRS and CDR2 is YFSETQ. Trimming pared 1 base from V and 2 bases from J, leaving 17 bases between. This CDR3 is 17 amino acids long. The assay was immunoSEQ multiplex PCR, and TCRdb's table has in-frame clones only and misses some. The sample includes 50,000 to 70,000 clones, 91% of them seen just once. The source of this sequence is an adult with an advanced solid tumor such as melanoma, head and neck, liver or kidney cancer. The chain has TRBV5-1 and TRBJ2-3; possible D gene TRBD1, 5 bases. The specimen comprised CD4+ or CD8+ T cells sorted from blood, sampled in a trial of the OX40 agonist ivuxolimab. The CDR3 loop reads CASSLRGNDDLTDTQYF. The CDR3 DNA reads as TGCGCCAGCAGCTTGAGGGGTAACGACGACCTCACAGATACGCAGTATTTT.